This is a list of T cell receptor beta chains from one sample in a study of patients and donors after allogeneic stem cell transplantation. Using its own MiXCR run on the RT-PCR reads, TCRdb lists one record per CDR3 protein. This sample has about 960,000 distinct CDR3 sequences; about 20% occur once, and the top ten carry 6%. Sequenced input: blood, either unsorted or a sorted T cell fraction (not recorded which). Receptors were obtained from a human donor who was either an allogeneic HSCT recipient or a stem cell or donor lymphocyte infusion donor (not recorded which). It is not recorded whose cells these are; they may come from a transplant donor. Each CDR3 is given without its conserved first and last residue.

CDR3 length: 14; V gene: TRBV11-2; J gene: TRBJ2-7; CDR3 protein: ASSLLAGDQTYEQY
CDR3 length: 11; V gene: TRBV30; J gene: TRBJ2-7; CDR3 protein: AWKGDRVGEQY
CDR3 length: 14; V gene: TRBV7-9; J gene: TRBJ2-7; CDR3 protein: ASSLGPTSGEDGEY
CDR3 length: 12; V gene: TRBV12-3/TRBV12-4; J gene: TRBJ1-4; CDR3 protein: ASSFWGLGEKLF
CDR3 length: 12; V gene: TRBV6-5; J gene: TRBJ1-4; CDR3 protein: ASSFRGPNEKLF
CDR3 length: 14; V gene: TRBV4-1; J gene: TRBJ1-6; CDR3 protein: ASSQETGQVDSPLH
CDR3 length: 15; V gene: TRBV12-3/TRBV12-4; J gene: TRBJ2-3; CDR3 protein: ASSLARLALRTDTQY
CDR3 length: 14; V gene: TRBV12-3/TRBV12-4; J gene: TRBJ2-1; CDR3 protein: ASSLRASGTDNEQF
CDR3 length: 13; V gene: TRBV6-2/TRBV6-3; J gene: TRBJ2-5; CDR3 protein: ASSYSGLAIETQY
CDR3 length: 12; V gene: TRBV4-1; J gene: TRBJ2-6; CDR3 protein: ASSQDSGANVLT
CDR3 length: 10; V gene: TRBV12-3/TRBV12-4; J gene: TRBJ1-2; CDR3 protein: ASSIQGLSYT
CDR3 length: 13; V gene: TRBV12-3/TRBV12-4; J gene: TRBJ1-6; CDR3 protein: ASTQTGGLGSPLH
CDR3 length: 13; V gene: TRBV11-2; J gene: TRBJ2-1; CDR3 protein: ASSLGGVRANEQF
CDR3 length: 16; V gene: TRBV4-3; J gene: TRBJ2-1; CDR3 protein: ASSQDQFGNLAYNEQF
CDR3 length: 15; V gene: TRBV18; J gene: TRBJ2-5; CDR3 protein: ASSPLPNGGRGETQY
CDR3 length: 10; V gene: TRBV2; J gene: TRBJ2-1; CDR3 protein: ASRPQGAGWF
CDR3 length: 13; V gene: TRBV9; J gene: TRBJ2-3; CDR3 protein: ASSVISSTTDTQY
CDR3 length: 15; V gene: TRBV12-3/TRBV12-4; J gene: TRBJ2-3; CDR3 protein: ASSSRLAWDRTDTQY
CDR3 length: 12; V gene: TRBV20-1; J gene: TRBJ1-1; CDR3 protein: SARTPGRNTEAF
CDR3 length: 11; V gene: TRBV7-9; J gene: TRBJ2-7; CDR3 protein: ASNPGNNYEQY
CDR3 length: 14; V gene: TRBV4-2; J gene: TRBJ2-5; CDR3 protein: ASSARTGGLQETQY
CDR3 length: 14; V gene: TRBV6-5; J gene: TRBJ2-1; CDR3 protein: ASSYSGGYSFNEQF
CDR3 length: 16; V gene: TRBV4-2; J gene: TRBJ1-6; CDR3 protein: ASSGTDGGRVSNSPLH
CDR3 length: 12; V gene: TRBV10-3; J gene: TRBJ2-5; CDR3 protein: AIASGGVQETQY
CDR3 length: 11; V gene: TRBV12-3/TRBV12-4; J gene: TRBJ2-2; CDR3 protein: ASSLPGAGELF
CDR3 length: 14; V gene: TRBV27; J gene: TRBJ1-1; CDR3 protein: ASSLSRRVSGPEAF
CDR3 length: 12; V gene: TRBV7-2; J gene: TRBJ1-2; CDR3 protein: ASSRDREAGGYT
CDR3 length: 15; V gene: TRBV15; J gene: TRBJ1-2; CDR3 protein: ATSRDRRRTGDYGYT
CDR3 length: 14; V gene: TRBV24-1; J gene: TRBJ2-3; CDR3 protein: ATSEQRRGNTDTQY
CDR3 length: 12; V gene: TRBV20-1; J gene: TRBJ1-2; CDR3 protein: SARTLAASYGYT
CDR3 length: 14; V gene: TRBV10-3; J gene: TRBJ2-3; CDR3 protein: AISEVRLSNTDTQY
CDR3 length: 9; V gene: TRBV3-1; J gene: TRBJ1-3; CDR3 protein: ASSQGDTIY
CDR3 length: 12; V gene: TRBV20-1; J gene: TRBJ2-5; CDR3 protein: SAPLRSSQETQY
CDR3 length: 11; V gene: TRBV20-1; J gene: TRBJ2-2; CDR3 protein: SARDGNTGELF
CDR3 length: 13; V gene: TRBV4-1; J gene: TRBJ1-1; CDR3 protein: ASSQDHVAGYEAF
CDR3 length: 16; V gene: TRBV28; J gene: TRBJ1-6; CDR3 protein: ASSSIHRDKLYNSPLH
CDR3 length: 12; V gene: TRBV13; J gene: TRBJ1-3; CDR3 protein: ASSPRGGGNTIY
CDR3 length: 14; V gene: TRBV20-1; J gene: TRBJ2-7; CDR3 protein: SARVKTSGSPLEQY
CDR3 length: 13; V gene: TRBV5-1; J gene: TRBJ2-7; CDR3 protein: ASSSTGTRTYEQY
CDR3 length: 13; V gene: TRBV9; J gene: TRBJ2-7; CDR3 protein: ASSGKGLAGYEQY
CDR3 length: 13; V gene: TRBV12-3/TRBV12-4; J gene: TRBJ2-2; CDR3 protein: ASSVRQKDTGELF
CDR3 length: 9; V gene: TRBV29-1; J gene: TRBJ1-2; CDR3 protein: SVERSYGYT
CDR3 length: 16; V gene: TRBV7-3; J gene: TRBJ1-1; CDR3 protein: ASSFVPGQGRMNTEAF
CDR3 length: 11; V gene: TRBV30; J gene: TRBJ1-5; CDR3 protein: AWSVRKDQPQH
CDR3 length: 12; V gene: TRBV20-1; J gene: TRBJ2-4; CDR3 protein: SARVGGAKNIQY
CDR3 length: 11; V gene: TRBV11-2; J gene: TRBJ2-7; CDR3 protein: ASSLVLGYEQY
CDR3 length: 9; V gene: TRBV12-3/TRBV12-4; J gene: TRBJ1-4; CDR3 protein: ASSVAEKLF
CDR3 length: 13; V gene: TRBV4-1; J gene: TRBJ2-7; CDR3 protein: ASSQTDRAVNEQY
CDR3 length: 7; V gene: TRBV5-1; J gene: TRBJ2-3; CDR3 protein: ANTDTQY
CDR3 length: 18; V gene: TRBV12-3/TRBV12-4; J gene: TRBJ2-2; CDR3 protein: ASSLDRGLAGGLNTGELF
CDR3 length: 15; V gene: TRBV5-6; J gene: TRBJ1-5; CDR3 protein: ASSFKKRGLSNQPQH
CDR3 length: 10; V gene: TRBV12-3/TRBV12-4; J gene: TRBJ2-3; CDR3 protein: ASRGGTDTQY
CDR3 length: 13; V gene: TRBV25-1; J gene: TRBJ2-7; CDR3 protein: ASSELRAGKYEQY
CDR3 length: 14; V gene: TRBV10-3; J gene: TRBJ2-2; CDR3 protein: AIRPFGQELTGELF
CDR3 length: 14; V gene: TRBV3-1; J gene: TRBJ2-2; CDR3 protein: ASSQGTSGRVGELF
CDR3 length: 12; V gene: TRBV3-1; J gene: TRBJ1-3; CDR3 protein: ASSQRYSGNTIY
CDR3 length: 14; V gene: TRBV12-3/TRBV12-4; J gene: TRBJ2-1; CDR3 protein: ASRVGVGWSYNEQF